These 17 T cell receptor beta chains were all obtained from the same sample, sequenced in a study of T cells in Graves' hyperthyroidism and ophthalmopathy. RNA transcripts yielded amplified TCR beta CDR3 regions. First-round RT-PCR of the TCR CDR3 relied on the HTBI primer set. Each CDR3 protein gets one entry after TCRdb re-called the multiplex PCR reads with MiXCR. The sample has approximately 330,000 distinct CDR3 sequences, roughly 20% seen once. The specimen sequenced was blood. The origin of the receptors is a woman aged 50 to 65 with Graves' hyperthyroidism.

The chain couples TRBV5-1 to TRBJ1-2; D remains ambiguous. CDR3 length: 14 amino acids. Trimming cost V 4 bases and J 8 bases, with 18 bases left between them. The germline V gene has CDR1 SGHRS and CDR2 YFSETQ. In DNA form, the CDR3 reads TGCGCCAGCAGCCAACTGAGTGCGGGCGACGGCTACACCTTC. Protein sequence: CASSQLSAGDGYTF.

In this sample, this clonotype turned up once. The CDR3 reads CASSQQGIGELFF. For the CDR3, the DNA is TGTGCCAGCAGCCAACAGGGTATCGGGGAGCTGTTTTTT. This rearrangement joins TRBV5-5 to TRBJ2-2, with a possible D match to TRBD1 (6 bases). V dropped 4 bases and J dropped 7 bases, with 11 bases sitting between them. There are 13 residues in the CDR3. From germline, CDR1 is SGHKS and CDR2 YYEKEE (reference sequence).

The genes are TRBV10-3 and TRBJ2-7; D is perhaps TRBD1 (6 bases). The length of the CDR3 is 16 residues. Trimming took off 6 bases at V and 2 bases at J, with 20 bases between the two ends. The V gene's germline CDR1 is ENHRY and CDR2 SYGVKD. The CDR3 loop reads CAISPGQGPVPYEQYV. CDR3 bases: TGTGCCATCAGCCCCGGGCAGGGGCCCGTCCCCTACGAGCAGTACGTC.

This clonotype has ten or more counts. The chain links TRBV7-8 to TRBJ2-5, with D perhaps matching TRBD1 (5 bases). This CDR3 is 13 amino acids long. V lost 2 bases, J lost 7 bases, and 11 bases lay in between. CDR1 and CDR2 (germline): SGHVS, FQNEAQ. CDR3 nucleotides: TGTGCCAGCAGCTTACAGGGCTTAGGGACCCAGTACTTC. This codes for CASSLQGLGTQYF.

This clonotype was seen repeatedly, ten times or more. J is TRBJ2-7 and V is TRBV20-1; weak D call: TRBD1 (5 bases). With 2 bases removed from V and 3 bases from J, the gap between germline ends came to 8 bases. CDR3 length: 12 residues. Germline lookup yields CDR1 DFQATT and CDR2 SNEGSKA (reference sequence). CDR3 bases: TGCAGTGCTAGACTTGACAGCTACGAGCAGTACTTC. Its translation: CSARLDSYEQYF.

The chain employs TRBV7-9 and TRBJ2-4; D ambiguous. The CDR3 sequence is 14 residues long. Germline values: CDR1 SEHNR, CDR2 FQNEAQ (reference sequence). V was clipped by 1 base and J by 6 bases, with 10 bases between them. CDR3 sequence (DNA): TGTGCCAGCAGCTTAGACGGATCCCTAAACATTCAGTACTTC. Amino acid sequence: CASSLDGSLNIQYF. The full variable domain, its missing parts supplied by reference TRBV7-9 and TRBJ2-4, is DTGVSQNPRHKITKRGQNVTFRCDPISEHNRLYWYRQTLGQGPEFLTYFQNEAQLEKSRLLSDRFSAERPKGSFSTLEIQRTEQGDSAMYLCASSLDGSLNIQYFGAGTRLSVL.

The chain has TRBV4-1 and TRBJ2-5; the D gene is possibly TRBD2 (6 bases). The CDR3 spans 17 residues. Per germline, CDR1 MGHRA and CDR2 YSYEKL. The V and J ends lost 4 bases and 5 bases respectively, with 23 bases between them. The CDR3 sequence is CASSPLGTSSLDETQYF. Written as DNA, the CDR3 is TGCGCCAGCAGCCCCCTCGGCACTAGCTCTCTTGATGAGACCCAGTACTTC.

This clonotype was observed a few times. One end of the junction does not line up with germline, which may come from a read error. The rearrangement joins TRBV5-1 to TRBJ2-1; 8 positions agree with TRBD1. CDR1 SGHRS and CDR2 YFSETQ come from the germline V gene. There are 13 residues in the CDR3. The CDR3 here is CASSITQGAEEFF. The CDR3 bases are TGCGCCAGCAGCATTACCCAGGGGGCTGAGGAGTTCTTC.

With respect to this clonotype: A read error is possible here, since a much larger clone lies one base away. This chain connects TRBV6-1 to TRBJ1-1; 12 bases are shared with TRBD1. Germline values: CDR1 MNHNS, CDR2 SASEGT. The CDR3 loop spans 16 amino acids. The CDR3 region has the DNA TGTGCCAGCAGTGAAGTATTAGGGACAGGGGGCGGGGAAGCTATCTTT. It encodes CASSEVLGTGGGEAIF.

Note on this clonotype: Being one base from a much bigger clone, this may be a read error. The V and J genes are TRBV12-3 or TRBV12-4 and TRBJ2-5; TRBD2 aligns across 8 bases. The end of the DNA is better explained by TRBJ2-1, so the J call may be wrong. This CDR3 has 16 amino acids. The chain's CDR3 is CASSFGGAPQQETQFF. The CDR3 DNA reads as TGTGCCAGCAGTTTCGGGGGGGCCCCCCAACAAGAGACCCAGTTCTTC.

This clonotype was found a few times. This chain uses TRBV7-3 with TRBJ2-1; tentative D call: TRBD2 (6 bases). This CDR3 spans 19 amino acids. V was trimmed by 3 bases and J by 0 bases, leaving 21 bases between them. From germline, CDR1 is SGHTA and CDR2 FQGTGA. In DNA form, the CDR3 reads TGTGCCAGCAGCTTGGTAGGAGGGCTGGCTAAGAGCTCCTACAATGAGCAGTTCTTC. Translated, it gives CASSLVGGLAKSSYNEQFF.

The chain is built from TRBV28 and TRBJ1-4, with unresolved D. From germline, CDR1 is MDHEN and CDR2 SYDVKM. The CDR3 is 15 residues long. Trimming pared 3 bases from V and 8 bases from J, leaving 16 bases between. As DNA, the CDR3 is TGTGCCAGCAGTTTTGTTGGTAAAGGGAGCGAAAAACTGTTTTTT. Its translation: CASSFVGKGSEKLFF.

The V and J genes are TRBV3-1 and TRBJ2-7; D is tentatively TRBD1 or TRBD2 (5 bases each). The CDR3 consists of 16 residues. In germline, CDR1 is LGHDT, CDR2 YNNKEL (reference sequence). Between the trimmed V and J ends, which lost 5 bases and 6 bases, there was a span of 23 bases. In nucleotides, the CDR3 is TGTGCCAGCAGCTTATCACCGGGACCCCCGGGGCTCGAGCAGTACTTC. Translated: CASSLSPGPPGLEQYF.

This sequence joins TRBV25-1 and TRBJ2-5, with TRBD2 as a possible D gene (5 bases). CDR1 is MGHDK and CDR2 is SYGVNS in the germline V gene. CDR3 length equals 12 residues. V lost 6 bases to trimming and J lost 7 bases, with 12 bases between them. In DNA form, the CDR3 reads TGTGCCAGCAGCCGAGGGAGCGGGACCCAGTACTTC. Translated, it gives CASSRGSGTQYF.

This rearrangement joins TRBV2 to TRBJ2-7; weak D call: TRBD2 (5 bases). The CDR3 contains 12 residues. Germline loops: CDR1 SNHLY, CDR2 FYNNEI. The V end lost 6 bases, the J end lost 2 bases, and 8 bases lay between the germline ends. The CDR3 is CASSGETYEQYF. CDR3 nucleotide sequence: TGTGCCAGCAGCGGGGAAACCTACGAGCAGTACTTC.

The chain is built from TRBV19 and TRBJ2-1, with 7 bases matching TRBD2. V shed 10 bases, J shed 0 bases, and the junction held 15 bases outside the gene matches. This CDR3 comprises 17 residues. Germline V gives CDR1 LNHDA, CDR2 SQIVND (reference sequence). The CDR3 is CATSHGGTTSSYNEQFF. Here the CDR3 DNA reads TGTGCCACCTCACACGGCGGGACTACAAGCTCCTACAATGAGCAGTTCTTC.

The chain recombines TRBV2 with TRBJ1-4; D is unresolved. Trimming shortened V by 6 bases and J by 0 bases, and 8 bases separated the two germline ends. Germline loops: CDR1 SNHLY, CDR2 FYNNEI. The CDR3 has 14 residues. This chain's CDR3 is CASSPMSTNEKLFF. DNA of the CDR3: TGTGCCAGCAGCCCCATGTCAACTAATGAAAAACTGTTTTTT.